The 2 T cell receptor beta chains below all came from one sample that was sequenced in a study of cytomegalovirus exposure and HLA in healthy donors. The PCR contained 60 Vbeta and 13 Jbeta primers. Some clones are missing from TCRdb's copy, which holds only in-frame ones; the method was immunoSEQ multiplex PCR. The sample totals about 200,000 clones. The sample comprised PBMCs. Every receptor here comes from a woman in her twenties or thirties in good health and CMV-seropositive.

The chain joins TRBV6-5 to TRBJ1-6, with unresolved D. The CDR3 length is 15 residues. Germline V gene sequence: CDR1 MNHEY, CDR2 SVGAGI. Trimming pared 5 bases from V and 7 bases from J, leaving 15 bases between. CDR3 nucleotides: TGTGCCAGCAGTAGCTTAGGAGGGCACAATTCACCCCTCCACTTT. It is translated as CASSSLGGHNSPLHF.

The chain recombines TRBV18 with TRBJ2-1; 9 bases line up with TRBD2. CDR1 and CDR2 (germline): KGHSH, LQKENI. This CDR3 is built from 14 residues. V was clipped by 2 bases and J by 8 bases; unmatched bases: 4. The CDR3 DNA sequence: TGTGCCAGCTCACCAGGCGGGAGGGGCGATGAGCAGTTCTTC. Translated, it gives CASSPGGRGDEQFF.